The 24 T cell receptor beta chains reported below all come from one sample, sequenced in a study of blood T cell repertoires in COVID-19. Sequenced by immunoSEQ multiplex PCR; TCRdb stores in-frame clones only, minus some. The sample shows roughly 200,000 clones, 70% to 90% of them seen only once. Sequenced input: PBMCs or T cells enriched from blood (not recorded which). These receptors were obtained from a woman aged 40 to 50 in a cohort exposed to, infected with or recovered from COVID-19 (not recorded which).

V is TRBV19 and J is TRBJ1-3; D is perhaps TRBD1 (6 bases). Per germline, CDR1 LNHDA and CDR2 SQIVND (reference sequence). The CDR3 length is 19 residues. V gave up 6 bases and J gave up 1 base, with 25 bases separating them. CDR3 sequence: CASSRRARDRSGSGNTIYF. CDR3 bases: TGTGCCAGTAGCCGAAGGGCGAGAGACAGGAGCGGATCTGGAAACACCATATATTTT.

The rearrangement links TRBV3-1 (or the pseudogene TRBV3-2) to TRBJ1-1; no clear D gene. With 1 base removed from V and 0 bases from J, the gap between germline ends came to 9 bases. CDR3 length: 15 amino acids. Germline CDR1 is LGHDT and CDR2 is YNNKEL (reference sequence). The CDR3, as DNA: TGTGCCAGCAGCCAAGGGGCTACCATGAACACTGAAGCTTTCTTT. This encodes CASSQGATMNTEAFF.

The rearrangement uses TRBV7-8 and TRBJ1-1; 7 nucleotides line up with TRBD1. CDR1 and CDR2 (germline): SGHVS, FQNEAQ. Trimming at V came to 5 bases and at J to 2 bases, leaving 8 bases not matched to a gene. The CDR3 runs to 15 residues. CDR3 region: CASSPRQGLNTEAFF. The CDR3 DNA reads as TGTGCCAGCAGCCCAAGACAGGGTTTAAACACTGAAGCTTTCTTT.

The chain uses TRBV6-2 or TRBV6-3 and TRBJ1-1, with D possibly matching TRBD1 (5 bases). The CDR3 is made up of 16 amino acids. V gave up 2 bases and J gave up 1 base, with 14 bases separating them. Per germline, CDR1 MNHEY and CDR2 SVGEGT. This CDR3 is CASSYRTPRGNTEAFF. The CDR3 DNA is TGTGCCAGCAGTTACAGGACACCCCGAGGGAACACTGAAGCTTTCTTT.

The chain carries TRBV11-3 and TRBJ2-7; 7 bases fit TRBD1. The V gene's germline CDR1 is SGHNT and CDR2 YENEEA. The CDR3 loop spans 14 amino acids. With 5 bases clipped from V and 2 bases from J, the junction kept 6 bases outside the gene matches. The CDR3 bases are TGTGCCAGCAGCCCCCCGGGACAGCCCTACGAGCAGTACTTC. Residues: CASSPPGQPYEQYF. Full variable domain (outside the CDR3, taken from reference TRBV11-3 and TRBJ2-7): EAGVVQSPRYKIIEKKQPVAFWCNPISGHNTLYWYLQNLGQGPELLIRYENEEAVDDSQLPKDRFSAERLKGVDSTLKIQPAELGDSAVYLCASSPPGQPYEQYFGPGTRLTVT.

V and J are TRBV5-1 and TRBJ2-3; the match to TRBD2 covers 8 bases. The CDR3 contains 18 residues. V lost 2 bases and J lost 3; bases outside the gene matches: 14. Germline V gives CDR1 SGHRS, CDR2 YFSETQ. The CDR3: CASSLDPPGGAQTDTQYF. Written as DNA, the CDR3 is TGCGCCAGCAGCTTAGACCCCCCGGGGGGGGCGCAAACAGATACGCAGTATTTT.

On this clone: Other nucleotide sequences from this sample produce the same CDR3. This chain connects TRBV5-6 to TRBJ2-5, with TRBD2 identical over 11 bases. After removal of 4 bases from V and 5 bases from J, the junction contained 7 bases not matched to a gene. Germline V lookup: CDR1 SGHDT, CDR2 YYEEEE. This CDR3 is 15 amino acids long. CDR3 in amino acids: CASSLLAGGRETQYF. The DNA for the CDR3 is TGTGCCAGCAGCCTCCTAGCGGGGGGTCGTGAGACCCAGTACTTC.

The chain joins TRBV7-6 to TRBJ2-1, with 10 bases that match TRBD2. Germline CDR1 reads SGHVS; CDR2 reads FNYEAQ. The CDR3 sequence is 17 residues long. V trimming: 1 base; J trimming: 8 bases; junction bases outside the gene matches: 11. The CDR3 DNA follows: TGTGCCAGCAGCTTAGAAACTACAGCGGGAGGGTACCATGAGCAGTTCTTC. It is translated as CASSLETTAGGYHEQFF.

A remark on this clone: This CDR3 is also generated by other DNA sequences in the sample. V gene TRBV9 combines with J gene TRBJ2-7; a weak D match, TRBD1 (6 bases). CDR3 length equals 13 residues. Germline CDR1 and CDR2: SGDLS and YYNGEE. Trimming cost V 3 bases and J 2 bases, with 9 bases left between them. This CDR3 reads CASSGGQTYEQYF. In DNA, the CDR3 is TGTGCCAGCAGCGGGGGACAAACCTACGAGCAGTACTTC.

Turning to this clone: The sample carries other DNA sequences with the same CDR3. The rearrangement joins TRBV7-9 to TRBJ2-7; the match to TRBD1 covers 8 bases. J gave up 3 bases and V 0 bases, and 1 base lay outside the gene matches. The CDR3 spans 14 residues. Germline CDR1 SEHNR, CDR2 FQNEAQ (reference sequence). In DNA form, the CDR3 reads TGTGCCAGCAGCTTAGCCGACAGGGGCTACGAGCAGTACTTC. This encodes CASSLADRGYEQYF.

The chain uses TRBV4-1 and TRBJ1-1; D might be TRBD1 (5 bases). Trimming pared 1 base from V and 4 bases from J, leaving 13 bases between. CDR1 is MGHRA and CDR2 is YSYEKL in the germline V gene. This CDR3 has 15 amino acids. CDR3 coding DNA: TGCGCCAGCAGCCAAGTAGGGACTAGGGGCACTGAAGCTTTCTTT. Its protein product is CASSQVGTRGTEAFF.

V is TRBV12-5 and J is TRBJ1-3; D remains ambiguous. V was pared by 5 bases and J by 2 bases, with 16 bases between. The CDR3 runs 16 residues. CDR1 LGHNT and CDR2 FRNRAP come from the germline V gene. CDR3 coding DNA: TGTGCTAGTGGTCCGGATGGTTGGGAGGCTGGAAACACCATATATTTT. Its protein is CASGPDGWEAGNTIYF.

The genes are TRBV4-2 and TRBJ1-2, with TRBD1 matching over 7 bases. CDR3 size: 16 residues. Per germline, CDR1 LGHNA and CDR2 YNFKEQ. V lost 1 base, J lost 3 bases, and 8 bases stayed unmatched. The CDR3 is CASSQGGQPHDYGYTF. The CDR3 DNA reads TGTGCCAGCAGCCAAGGGGGACAGCCCCACGACTATGGCTACACCTTC.

The chain uses TRBV6-5 and TRBJ2-3; D possibly corresponds to TRBD2 (6 bases). CDR3 size: 12 residues. Germline CDR1 and CDR2: MNHEY and SVGAGI. Deletions cut 0 bases from V and 14 bases from J, with 12 bases between. Here the CDR3 reads CASSYSTLAWYF. The DNA for the CDR3 is TGTGCCAGCAGTTACTCGACCCTAGCGTGGTATTTT.

The chain combines TRBV14 with TRBJ2-3; TRBD2 is a possible D gene (7 bases). V was pared by 3 bases and J by 2 bases, with 12 bases between. The CDR3 extends over 15 amino acids. Per germline, CDR1 SGHDN and CDR2 FVKESK. This chain's CDR3 is CASSHAGAFTDTQYF. The CDR3, as DNA: TGTGCCAGCAGCCACGCGGGGGCCTTCACAGATACGCAGTATTTT.

The chain couples TRBV15 to TRBJ2-7; the D gene is possibly TRBD2 (5 bases). Germline V gene lookup returns CDR1 LNHNV and CDR2 YYDKDF (reference sequence). V shed 4 bases and J shed 7 bases, with 14 bases lying between them. The length of the CDR3 is 13 residues. CDR3 protein: CATSTRTAVEQYF. In DNA, the CDR3 is TGTGCCACCAGCACACGGACTGCCGTGGAGCAGTACTTC.

The chain joins TRBV12-5 to TRBJ2-2, with D possibly TRBD2 on 7 matching bases. CDR1 and CDR2 from the germline V gene are LGHNT and FRNRAP. This CDR3 is 15 amino acids long. V was cut by 4 bases and J by 6 bases, with 15 bases left in between. CDR3 DNA sequence: TGTGCTAGTGGTTCCGGGGGCGGGAGACCCGGGGAGCTGTTTTTT. Amino acids: CASGSGGGRPGELFF.

V gene TRBV4-1 combines with J gene TRBJ2-7; D uncertain. V lost 2 bases, J lost 4 bases, and 6 bases lay in between. The CDR3 runs to 12 residues. Germline V CDR1 and CDR2: MGHRA, YSYEKL. The CDR3 loop reads CASSQLGYEQYF. CDR3 in DNA: TGCGCCAGCAGCCAACTAGGATACGAGCAGTACTTC.

The chain carries TRBV6-2 or TRBV6-3 and TRBJ2-7, with D possibly being TRBD1 (6 bases). Trimming took off 1 base at V and 4 bases at J, with 23 bases between the two ends. The CDR3 contains 18 residues. Germline assignment: CDR1 MNHEY and CDR2 SVGEGT. The CDR3 spells CASSYWDIKNPFQYEQYF. CDR3 sequence (DNA): TGTGCCAGCAGTTACTGGGACATCAAGAACCCATTCCAATACGAGCAGTACTTC.

The chain is built from TRBV9 and TRBJ2-5; TRBD1 might be the D (5 bases). The V and J ends lost 4 bases and 1 base respectively, with 17 bases between them. This CDR3 spans 16 amino acids. From germline, CDR1 is SGDLS and CDR2 YYNGEE. The CDR3 loop is CASSHHLQESQETQYF. The CDR3 bases are TGTGCCAGCAGCCATCATCTACAGGAATCCCAAGAGACCCAGTACTTC.

This clone was observed at least ten times. The chain recombines TRBV11-2 with TRBJ2-7, with TRBD2 matching over 10 bases. The germline V gene encodes CDR1 SGHAT and CDR2 FQNNGV. Trimming cost V 0 bases and J 4 bases; bases outside gene matches: 3. This CDR3 comprises 15 residues. The CDR3 DNA is TGTGCCAGCAGCTTAGACTTGGGACTAGCGTACGAGCAGTACTTC. Protein: CASSLDLGLAYEQYF.

The V gene is TRBV27, the J gene TRBJ1-4; 9 positions agree with TRBD1. This CDR3 contains 21 residues. CDR1 MNHEY and CDR2 SMNVEV come from the germline V gene (reference sequence). Trimming at V came to 3 bases and at J to 9 bases, leaving 26 bases not matched to a gene. CDR3 in DNA: TGTGCCAGCAGTTTTGGGACCGACCCGGGACAGGGACATCGCGATCGGAAAAAACTGTTTTTT. Translated, it gives CASSFGTDPGQGHRDRKKLFF.

CDR3 amino acids: CASSPEGGASLNEQFF. The DNA for the CDR3 is TGTGCCAGCAGCCCTGAAGGGGGGGCCTCCCTCAATGAGCAGTTCTTC. The J gene is TRBJ2-1, the V gene TRBV3-1 (or the pseudogene TRBV3-2), with D possibly matching TRBD2 (7 bases). The CDR3 contains 16 residues. V dropped 4 bases and J dropped 6 bases, with 19 bases sitting between them. Germline CDR1 and CDR2: LGHDT and YNNKEL (reference sequence).

This clone showed up just once. The chain carries TRBV9 and TRBJ2-5; 9 bases align to TRBD2. CDR3 length: 17 residues. The germline V gene encodes CDR1 SGDLS and CDR2 YYNGEE. V trimming: 4 bases; J trimming: 4 bases; junction bases outside the gene matches: 14. The CDR3 is CASSSSGGGAARETQYF. DNA of the CDR3: TGTGCCAGCAGCAGTAGTGGCGGGGGGGCCGCAAGAGAGACCCAGTACTTC. The full variable domain, completed using reference TRBV9 and TRBJ2-5, is DSGVTQTPKHLITATGQRVTLRCSPRSGDLSVYWYQQSLDQGLQFLIQYYNGEERAKGNILERFSAQQFPDLHSELNLSSLELGDSALYFCASSSSGGGAARETQYFGPGTRLLVL.